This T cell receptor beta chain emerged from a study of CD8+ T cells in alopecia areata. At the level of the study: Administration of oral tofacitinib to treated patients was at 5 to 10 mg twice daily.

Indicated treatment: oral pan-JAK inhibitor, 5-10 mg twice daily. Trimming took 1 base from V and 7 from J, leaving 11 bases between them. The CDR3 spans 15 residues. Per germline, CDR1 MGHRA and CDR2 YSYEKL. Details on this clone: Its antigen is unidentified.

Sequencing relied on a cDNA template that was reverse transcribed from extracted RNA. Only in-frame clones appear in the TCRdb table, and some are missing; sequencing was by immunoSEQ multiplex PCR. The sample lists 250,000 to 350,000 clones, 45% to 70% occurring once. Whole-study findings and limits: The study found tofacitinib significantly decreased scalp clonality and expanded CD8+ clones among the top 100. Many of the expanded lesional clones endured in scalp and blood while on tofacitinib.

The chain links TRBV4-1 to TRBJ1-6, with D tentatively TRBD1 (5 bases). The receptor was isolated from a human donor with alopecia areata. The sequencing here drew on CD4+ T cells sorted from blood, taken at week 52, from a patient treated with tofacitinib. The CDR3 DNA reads TGCGCCAGCAGCCAAGCGGCAGGGACGAATTCACCCCTCCACTTT. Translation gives CASSQAAGTNSPLHF.